Below are 13 T cell receptor beta chains sequenced from a single sample in a study of a mutant IDH1 vaccine in newly diagnosed glioma. As for time point: baseline, week 1 (first vaccination visit). Treatment indicated: pre-vaccination baseline after standard-of-care therapy. Profiled with immunoSEQ multiplex PCR; TCRdb holds only in-frame clones, not every one. The table includes more than 50,000 clones, about 86% detected once. The specimen was PBMCs, collected from a glioma patient treated with radiotherapy, temozolomide or both. All receptors derive from a man aged 30 to 39 with glioma.

V usage is TRBV6-5 and J usage is TRBJ2-1, with 10 positions matching TRBD2. The length of the CDR3 is 15 residues. Losses at the gene ends were 2 bases for V and 9 bases for J; bases not matched to a gene: 7. Germline CDR1 reads MNHEY; CDR2 reads SVGAGI. CDR3 sequence (DNA): TGTGCCAGCAGTTACGGGACTAGCGACTCCGGTGAGCAGTTCTTC. Its translation: CASSYGTSDSGEQFF.

The CDR3 DNA follows: TGTGCCAGCAGCCAAGATCGGAAGAAACTGTTTTTT. This codes for CASSQDRKKLFF. V is TRBV14 and J is TRBJ1-4, with D unclear. The V and J ends lost 0 bases and 11 bases respectively, with 7 bases between them. The CDR3 has 12 residues. The germline V gene has CDR1 SGHDN and CDR2 FVKESK.

The CDR3 loop is CASNPPGHAEKLFF. The DNA of the CDR3 is TGTGCCAGCAACCCCCCGGGACATGCTGAAAAACTGTTTTTT. The rearrangement uses TRBV6-4 and TRBJ1-4, with D possibly TRBD1 on 6 matching bases. Germline V gene data show CDR1 as MRHNA and CDR2 as SNTAGT. CDR3 length equals 14 residues. The ends were cut back, 7 bases at V and 7 bases at J, with 16 bases in the middle.

The genes are TRBV6-5 and TRBJ1-1; D may be TRBD1 (6 bases). This CDR3 is built from 15 residues. Trimming pared 4 bases from V and 1 base from J, leaving 13 bases between. Germline CDR1 and CDR2: MNHEY and SVGAGI. The chain's CDR3 is CASSSVDSWNTEAFF. The CDR3 DNA reads TGTGCCAGCAGTTCCGTGGACAGTTGGAACACTGAAGCTTTCTTT.

The V and J genes are TRBV19 and TRBJ2-7; D gene uncertain. The germline V gene encodes CDR1 LNHDA and CDR2 SQIVND (reference sequence). Trimming left V 3 bases short and J 0 bases short, with 12 bases between. The CDR3 length is 15 residues. The CDR3 here is CASSIVLSRSYEQYF. Written as DNA, the CDR3 is TGTGCCAGTAGTATCGTACTTTCCCGCTCCTACGAGCAGTACTTC.

This chain links TRBV2 with TRBJ2-5; no firm D call. The CDR3 is made up of 13 amino acids. The V gene's germline CDR1 is SNHLY and CDR2 FYNNEI. Deletions cut 6 bases from V and 5 bases from J, with 13 bases between. The CDR3 bases are TGTGCCAGCAGCCGAAACGTCGGGGAGACCCAGTACTTC. Encoded protein: CASSRNVGETQYF.

The chain combines TRBV7-8 with TRBJ2-5; D call uncertain. The better agreement between TRBJ2-7 and the DNA end casts doubt on the J call. The CDR3 is made up of 15 amino acids. In germline, CDR1 is SGHVS, CDR2 FQNEAQ. CDR3 loop: CASSLAPANSYEQYF. Here the CDR3 DNA reads TGTGCCAGCAGCTTAGCGCCAGCTAACTCCTACGAGCAGTACTTC.

The V gene is TRBV15, the J gene TRBJ1-4; D not certain. The V end was cut by 0 bases, the J end by 7 bases, with 6 bases between. This CDR3 is built from 13 residues. Germline-derived CDR1 and CDR2 are LNHNV and YYDKDF (reference sequence). The DNA of the CDR3 is TGTGCCACCAGCAGAGATCTTGTTGAAAAACTGTTTTTT. Its translation: CATSRDLVEKLFF.

The rearrangement uses TRBV2 and TRBJ2-5, with TRBD2 matching 12 bases. Germline CDR1 SNHLY, CDR2 FYNNEI. J was trimmed by 4 bases and V by 3 bases; bases with no gene match: 6. CDR3 length equals 16 residues. The CDR3 reads CASSEREGLAGETQYF. CDR3 in DNA: TGTGCCAGCAGTGAGCGGGAGGGACTAGCGGGAGAGACCCAGTACTTC.

This clone was seen only a few times. This sequence joins TRBV9 and TRBJ1-4; TRBD1 aligns across 7 bases. The J segment lost 7 bases and the V segment lost 3 bases, leaving 9 bases of the junction unmatched. The length of the CDR3 is 15 residues. From germline, CDR1 is SGDLS and CDR2 YYNGEE. In DNA, the CDR3 is TGTGCCAGCAGCGGAGGGACAGTTGGATTTGAAAAACTGTTTTTT. Translating it yields CASSGGTVGFEKLFF.

The chain couples TRBV30 to TRBJ1-2; no clear D. This CDR3 is 11 amino acids long. V was shortened by 2 bases and J by 7 bases, with 8 bases between the two germline ends. The germline gives CDR1 GTSNPN, CDR2 SVGIG (reference sequence). The CDR3 region is CAWSLTSGYTF. Here the CDR3 DNA reads TGTGCCTGGAGTTTAACATCTGGCTACACCTTC.

This chain joins TRBV5-6 and TRBJ2-3; possible D gene TRBD1, 6 bases. Germline V gene data show CDR1 as SGHDT and CDR2 as YYEEEE. V was shortened by 4 bases and J by 0 bases, with 12 bases between the two germline ends. The CDR3 is 15 amino acids. CDR3 residues: CASSRTGLSTDTQYF. The CDR3 nucleotides are TGTGCCAGCAGCCGTACAGGGTTAAGCACAGATACGCAGTATTTT.

This clone was observed a single time. The rearrangement links TRBV5-1 to TRBJ1-2; 8 nucleotides agree with TRBD1. CDR3 size: 14 residues. CDR1 and CDR2 (germline): SGHRS, YFSETQ. V shed 3 bases, J shed 2 bases, and the junction held 3 bases outside the gene matches. As DNA, the CDR3 is TGCGCCAGCAGCTCCAGGGGGCCCAACTATGGCTACACCTTC. This gives the protein CASSSRGPNYGYTF. Full variable domain (outside the CDR3, taken from reference TRBV5-1 and TRBJ1-2): KAGVTQTPRYLIKTRGQQVTLSCSPISGHRSVSWYQQTPGQGLQFLFEYFSETQRNKGNFPGRFSGRQFSNSRSEMNVSTLELGDSALYLCASSSRGPNYGYTFGSGTRLTVV.